This TCR beta chain was observed in a study of regulatory T cells in long-lasting Graves disease. Broader study findings: Persistent disease favored TRBV28, TRBJ1-2 and TRBJ2-5.

Germline lookup yields CDR1 SGHAT and CDR2 FQDESV (reference sequence). The V gene end was trimmed by 7 bases and the J gene end by 2 bases; junction bases not matched to a gene: 9. This CDR3 is 16 amino acids long. This clonotype has at least ten counts. Its target is unknown. The time point: newly diagnosed GD, antithyroid drugs for less than 3 months. Preparation of the TCR library used RNA extracted from PBMCs. iRepertoire HTBI primers and Arm-PCR of CDR3 regions built TCR beta libraries. TCRdb called the multiplex PCR reads again in MiXCR, with one record for every CDR3 protein. This sample yields around 250,000 distinct CDR3 sequences, of which roughly 18% are seen a single time; 12% to 15% belongs to the top ten. These data also featured in a second study, about T cells in Graves' hyperthyroidism and ophthalmopathy.

This sequence joins TRBV11-1 and TRBJ2-1; 9 bases agree with TRBD1. The source material was peripheral blood mononuclear cells (PBMCs), sampled at new diagnosis, from a patient treated with antithyroid drugs. The origin of this receptor is a woman aged 25 to 39 with Graves disease. CDR3 DNA sequence: TGTGCCAGCACCCTATGGGACAGGGCGACCTACAATGAGCAGTTCTTC. Translating it yields CASTLWDRATYNEQFF.